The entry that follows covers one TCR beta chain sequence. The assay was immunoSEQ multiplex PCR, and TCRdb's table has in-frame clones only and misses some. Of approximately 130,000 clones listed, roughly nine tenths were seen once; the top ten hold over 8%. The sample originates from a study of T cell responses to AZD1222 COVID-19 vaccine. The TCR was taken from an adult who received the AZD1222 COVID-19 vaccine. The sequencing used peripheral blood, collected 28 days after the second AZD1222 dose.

This CDR3 is CASSSHSNQPQHF. Written as DNA, the CDR3 is TGTGCCAGCAGTTCCCATAGCAATCAGCCCCAGCATTTT. The chain employs TRBV27 and TRBJ1-5; D gene unclear. Looked up from germline, CDR1 is MNHEY and CDR2 is SMNVEV (reference sequence). V lost 4 bases to trimming and J lost 0 bases, with 4 bases between them. CDR3 length: 13 amino acids.